This TCR beta chain originates from a study of blood T cell repertoires in COVID-19. Looking at the study overall: Whether acute or convalescent, the COVID-19 samples came from the United States, Italy and Spain. Nucleic acid was either cDNA or gDNA, and it came from T cells, B-cell-depleted T cells, or PBMCs.

In the source study's methods: Estimated nucleated cell counts came from reference gene primer amplification. The repertoire was sequenced with immunoSEQ multiplex PCR; TCRdb's copy has only in-frame clones and lacks some. V, J and clone size derive from that table, while D and trimming were established from the DNA sequence. The sample has 100,000 to 140,000 clones; approximately 90% are singletons. The CDR3 extends over 13 amino acids. With V trimmed by 6 bases and J by 2 bases, 4 bases remained unmatched. Germline loops: CDR1 LNHDA, CDR2 SQIVND (reference sequence). Sequencing used peripheral blood. This clonotype originated in a man in his fifties with active or convalescent COVID-19. V gene TRBV19 combines with J gene TRBJ2-7, with 7 bases lining up with TRBD1. DNA of the CDR3: TGTGCCAGTAGCGGGACAGCAGCCTACGAGCAGTACTTC. Translating gives CASSGTAAYEQYF.